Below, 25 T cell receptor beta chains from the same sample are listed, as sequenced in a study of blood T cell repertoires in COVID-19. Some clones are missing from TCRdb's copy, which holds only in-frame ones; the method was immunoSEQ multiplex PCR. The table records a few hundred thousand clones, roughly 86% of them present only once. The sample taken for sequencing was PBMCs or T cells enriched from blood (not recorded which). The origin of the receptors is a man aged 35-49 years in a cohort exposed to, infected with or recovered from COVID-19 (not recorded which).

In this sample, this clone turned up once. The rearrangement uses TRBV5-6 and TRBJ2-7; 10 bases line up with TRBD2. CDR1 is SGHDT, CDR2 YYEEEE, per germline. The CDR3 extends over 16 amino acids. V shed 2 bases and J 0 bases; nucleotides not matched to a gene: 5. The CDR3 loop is CASSFSLAGDSYEQYF. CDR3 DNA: TGTGCCAGCAGCTTTTCCCTAGCGGGAGACTCCTACGAGCAGTACTTC.

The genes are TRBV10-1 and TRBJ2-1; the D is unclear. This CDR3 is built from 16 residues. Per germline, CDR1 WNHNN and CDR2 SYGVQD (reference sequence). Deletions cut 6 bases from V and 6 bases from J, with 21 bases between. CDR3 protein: CASSRGSVTGTNEQFF. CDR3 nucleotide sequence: TGCGCCAGCAGCCGCGGCTCCGTAACTGGAACCAATGAGCAGTTCTTC.

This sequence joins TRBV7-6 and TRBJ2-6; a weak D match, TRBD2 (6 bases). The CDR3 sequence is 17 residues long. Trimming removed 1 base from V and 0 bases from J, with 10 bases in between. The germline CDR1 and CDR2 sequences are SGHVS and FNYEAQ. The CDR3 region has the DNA TGTGCCAGCAGCTTAGAAGTCGGGGGCTCTGGGGCCAACGTCCTGACTTTC. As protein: CASSLEVGGSGANVLTF.

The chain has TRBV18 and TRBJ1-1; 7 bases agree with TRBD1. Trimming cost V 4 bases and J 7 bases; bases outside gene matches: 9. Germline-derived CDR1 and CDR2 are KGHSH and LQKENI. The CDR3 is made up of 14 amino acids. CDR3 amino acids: CASSLDRVFGEAFF. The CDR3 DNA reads TGTGCCAGCTCACTCGACAGGGTATTTGGTGAAGCTTTCTTT.

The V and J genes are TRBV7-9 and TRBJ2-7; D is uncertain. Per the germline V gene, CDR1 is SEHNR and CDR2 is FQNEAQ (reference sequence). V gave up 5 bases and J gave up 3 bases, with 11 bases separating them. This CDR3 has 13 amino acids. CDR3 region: CASSEQPHYEQYF. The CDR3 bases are TGTGCCAGCAGCGAACAACCCCACTACGAGCAGTACTTC.

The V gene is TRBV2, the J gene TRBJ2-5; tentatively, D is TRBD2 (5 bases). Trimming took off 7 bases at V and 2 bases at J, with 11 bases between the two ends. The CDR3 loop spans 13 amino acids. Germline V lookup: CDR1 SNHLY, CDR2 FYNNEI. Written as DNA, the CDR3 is TGTGCCAGCAAAGGACTGGAACAAGAGACCCAGTACTTC. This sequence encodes CASKGLEQETQYF.

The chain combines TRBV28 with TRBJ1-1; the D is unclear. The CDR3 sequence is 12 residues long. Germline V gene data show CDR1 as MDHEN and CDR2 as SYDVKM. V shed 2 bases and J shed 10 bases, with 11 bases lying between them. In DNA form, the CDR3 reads TGTGCCAGCAGTTTAAGCCTGGACTCAGCTTTCTTT. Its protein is CASSLSLDSAFF.

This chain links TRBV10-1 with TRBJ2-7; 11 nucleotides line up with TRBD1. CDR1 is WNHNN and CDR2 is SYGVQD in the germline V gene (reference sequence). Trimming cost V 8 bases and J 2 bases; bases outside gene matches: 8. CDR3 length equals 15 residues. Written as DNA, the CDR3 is TGCGCCAGCGGGACCGGGACAGGGGGGACCTACGAGCAGTACTTC. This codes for CASGTGTGGTYEQYF.

CDR3 coding DNA: TGTGCCAGCAGCTTATACGGGGGATACAATGAGCAGTTCTTC. It specifies CASSLYGGYNEQFF. J is TRBJ2-1 and V is TRBV7-2, with D perhaps matching TRBD2 (6 bases). The CDR3 has 14 amino acids. Trimming cost V 2 bases and J 4 bases, with 9 bases left between them. CDR1 and CDR2 from the germline V gene are SGHTA and FQGNSA.

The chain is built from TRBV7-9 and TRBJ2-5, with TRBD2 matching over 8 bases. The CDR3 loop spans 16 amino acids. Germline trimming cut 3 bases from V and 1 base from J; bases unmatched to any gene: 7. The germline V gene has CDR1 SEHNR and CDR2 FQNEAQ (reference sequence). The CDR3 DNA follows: TGTGCCAGCAGCTTTGGGAGCGGGAGCACCCAAGAGACCCAGTACTTC. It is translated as CASSFGSGSTQETQYF.

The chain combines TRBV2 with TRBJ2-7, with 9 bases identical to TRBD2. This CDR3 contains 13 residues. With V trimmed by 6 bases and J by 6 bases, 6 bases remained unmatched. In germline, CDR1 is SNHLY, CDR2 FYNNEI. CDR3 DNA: TGTGCCAGCAGCCGGACTAGCGAGGGCGAGCAGTACTTC. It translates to CASSRTSEGEQYF.

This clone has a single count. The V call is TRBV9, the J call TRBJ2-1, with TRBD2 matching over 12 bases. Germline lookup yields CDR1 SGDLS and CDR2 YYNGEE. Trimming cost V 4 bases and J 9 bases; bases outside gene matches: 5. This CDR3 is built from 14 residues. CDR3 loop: CASSKTSGSTEQFF. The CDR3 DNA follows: TGTGCCAGCAGCAAGACTAGCGGGAGCACTGAGCAGTTCTTC.

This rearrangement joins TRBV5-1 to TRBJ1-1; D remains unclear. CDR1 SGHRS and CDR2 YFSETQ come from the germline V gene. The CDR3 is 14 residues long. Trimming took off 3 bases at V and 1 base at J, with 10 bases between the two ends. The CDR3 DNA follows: TGCGCCAGCAGCTCGGCCCCAGGGAACACTGAAGCTTTCTTT. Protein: CASSSAPGNTEAFF.

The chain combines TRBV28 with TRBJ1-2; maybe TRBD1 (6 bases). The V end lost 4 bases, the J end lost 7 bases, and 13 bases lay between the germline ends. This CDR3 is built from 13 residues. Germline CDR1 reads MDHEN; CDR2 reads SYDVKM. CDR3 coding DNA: TGTGCCAGCAGTTCCACGACCAGGGGTGGCTACACCTTC. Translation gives CASSSTTRGGYTF.

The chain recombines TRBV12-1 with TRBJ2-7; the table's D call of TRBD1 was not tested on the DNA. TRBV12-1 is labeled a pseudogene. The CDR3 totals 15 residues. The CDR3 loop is CASSFVRQGRNEQYF. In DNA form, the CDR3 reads TGTGCCAGCAGCTTTGTACGACAGGGGAGGAACGAGCAGTACTTC.

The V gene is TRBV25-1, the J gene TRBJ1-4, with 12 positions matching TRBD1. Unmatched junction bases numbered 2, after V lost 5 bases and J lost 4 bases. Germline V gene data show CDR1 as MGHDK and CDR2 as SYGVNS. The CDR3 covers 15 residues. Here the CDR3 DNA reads TGTGCCAGCAGTAGGGACAGGGGGCTTAATGAAAAACTGTTTTTT. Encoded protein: CASSRDRGLNEKLFF.

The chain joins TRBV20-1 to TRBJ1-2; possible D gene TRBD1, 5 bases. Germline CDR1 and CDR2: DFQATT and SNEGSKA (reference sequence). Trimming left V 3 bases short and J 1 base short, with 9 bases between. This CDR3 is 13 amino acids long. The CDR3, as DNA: TGCAGTGCTAGTTCGGGGGTTAACTATGGCTACACCTTC. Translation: CSASSGVNYGYTF.

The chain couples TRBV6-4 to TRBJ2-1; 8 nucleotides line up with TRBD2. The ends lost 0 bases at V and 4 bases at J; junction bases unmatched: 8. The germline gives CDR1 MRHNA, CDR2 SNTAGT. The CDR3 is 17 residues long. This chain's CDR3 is CASSDSRLAGRYNEQFF. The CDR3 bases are TGTGCCAGCAGTGACTCGAGGCTAGCGGGCCGATACAATGAGCAGTTCTTC.

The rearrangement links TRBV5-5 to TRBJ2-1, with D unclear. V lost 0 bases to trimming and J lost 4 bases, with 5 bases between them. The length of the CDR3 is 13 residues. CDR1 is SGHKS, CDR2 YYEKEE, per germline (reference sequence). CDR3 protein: CASSLVEYNEQFF. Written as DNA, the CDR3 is TGTGCCAGCAGCTTGGTGGAGTACAATGAGCAGTTCTTC. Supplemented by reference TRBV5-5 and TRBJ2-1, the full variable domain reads DAGVTQSPTHLIKTRGQQVTLRCSPISGHKSVSWYQQVLGQGPQFIFQYYEKEERGRGNFPDRFSARQFPNYSSELNVNALLLGDSALYLCASSLVEYNEQFFGPGTRLTVL.

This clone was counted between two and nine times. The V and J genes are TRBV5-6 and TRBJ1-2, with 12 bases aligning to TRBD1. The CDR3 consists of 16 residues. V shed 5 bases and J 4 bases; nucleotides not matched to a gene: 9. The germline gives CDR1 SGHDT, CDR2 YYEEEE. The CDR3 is CASSTGTGGFSYGYTF. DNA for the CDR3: TGTGCCAGCAGTACCGGGACAGGGGGCTTTAGCTATGGCTACACCTTC.

The CDR3 here is CASRSWGGDSITDTQYF. DNA of the CDR3: TGTGCCAGCAGGTCATGGGGTGGGGACTCGATCACAGATACGCAGTATTTT. The rearrangement uses TRBV28 and TRBJ2-3, with a tentative D call TRBD2 (6 bases). The CDR3 loop spans 17 amino acids. V gave up 6 bases and J gave up 2 bases, with 21 bases separating them. CDR1 and CDR2 from the germline V gene are MDHEN and SYDVKM.

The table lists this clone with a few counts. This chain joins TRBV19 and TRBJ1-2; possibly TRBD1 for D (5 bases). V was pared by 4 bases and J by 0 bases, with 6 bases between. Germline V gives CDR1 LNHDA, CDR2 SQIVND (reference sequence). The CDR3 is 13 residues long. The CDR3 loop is CASSTTANYGYTF. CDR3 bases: TGTGCCAGTAGTACGACAGCTAACTATGGCTACACCTTC.

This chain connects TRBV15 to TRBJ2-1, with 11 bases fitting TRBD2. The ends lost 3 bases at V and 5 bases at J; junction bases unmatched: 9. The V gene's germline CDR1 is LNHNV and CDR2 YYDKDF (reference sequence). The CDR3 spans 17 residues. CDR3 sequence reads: CATSSPTLAGGHNEQFF. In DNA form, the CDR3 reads TGTGCCACCAGCAGTCCTACTCTAGCGGGAGGCCACAATGAGCAGTTCTTC.

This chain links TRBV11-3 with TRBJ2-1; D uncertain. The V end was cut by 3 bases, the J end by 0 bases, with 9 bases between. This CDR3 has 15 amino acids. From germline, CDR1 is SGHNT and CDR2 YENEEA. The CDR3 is CASSFYFSSYNEQFF. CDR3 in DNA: TGTGCCAGCAGCTTTTACTTTAGCTCCTACAATGAGCAGTTCTTC.

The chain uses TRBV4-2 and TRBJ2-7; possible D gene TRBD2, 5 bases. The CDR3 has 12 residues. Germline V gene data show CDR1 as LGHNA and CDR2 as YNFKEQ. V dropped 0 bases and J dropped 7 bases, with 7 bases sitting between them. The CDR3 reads CASSQEREEQYF. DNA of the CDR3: TGTGCCAGCAGCCAAGAGAGGGAAGAGCAGTACTTC.